This section outlines one T cell receptor (beta chain) sequence together with its context. This sample was taken from a study of CDR3 diversity in severe acne. The CDR3 spans 15 residues. The J segment lost 9 bases and the V segment lost 3 bases, leaving 9 bases of the junction unmatched. Germline CDR1 DFQATT, CDR2 SNEGSKA (reference sequence). TCRdb independently ran MiXCR on the PCR reads; one entry per CDR3 protein. The sample lists around 94,000 distinct CDR3 sequences; more than 45% were seen once. The chain couples TRBV20-1 to TRBJ2-1; 12 bases are a match to TRBD1. Sequenced sample: blood. This TCR was recovered from a male donor with acne. The CDR3 reads CSASRAGTGGFEQFF. DNA for the CDR3: TGCAGTGCTAGTCGGGCCGGGACAGGGGGCTTTGAGCAGTTCTTC.